These T cell receptor beta chains were read from a single sample in a study of blood T cells in healthy people across ages. TCRdb independently ran MiXCR on the 5' RACE reads; one entry per CDR3 protein. In the table there are some 1.6 million distinct CDR3 sequences, 30% to 35% of which are singletons. Specimen: blood. The receptor source for this set is a woman aged 30 to 39 in good health. The CDR3 runs from the conserved cysteine through the conserved F or W.

j_gene,v_gene,CDR3aa
TRBJ2-1,TRBV4-2,CASKVAGVSSYNEQFF
TRBJ1-1,TRBV10-3,CAISRDEVEAFF
TRBJ2-5,TRBV24-1,CATSDTKDSGVETQYF
TRBJ2-7,TRBV25-1,CASSEFGTVSYEQYF
TRBJ2-3,TRBV3-1,CASSPFGREVGSETQYF
TRBJ2-7,TRBV4-1,CANRQTTSGSYEQYF
TRBJ1-5,TRBV10-2,CASSDDPGYNQPQHF
TRBJ1-5,TRBV28,CASSSSRQDPNQPQHF
TRBJ2-2,TRBV27,CASSFKSVSGELFF
TRBJ2-1,TRBV9,CASSPDPRSYNERFF
TRBJ2-7,TRBV4-1,CASSQVIQGVGSYEQYF
TRBJ2-7,TRBV20-1,CSAYSGRGYEQYF
TRBJ1-1,TRBV29-1,CSVVFRAGRTEAFF
TRBJ2-7,TRBV12-5,CTSASGRRPYEQYF
TRBJ2-7,TRBV12-3/TRBV12-4,CASRERGTYEQYF
TRBJ1-2,TRBV28,CASATGEDYGYTF
TRBJ2-5,TRBV20-1,CSAHTAVRAGESLGETQYF
TRBJ2-1,TRBV5-1,CASSWTGPYNEQFF
TRBJ1-4,TRBV3-1,CASSPQGRESEKLFF
.,TRBV20-1,CSAKDRLTYEQYF
TRBJ2-1,TRBV13,CASSGGTGSSYNEQFF
TRBJ2-7,TRBV28,CASNGAQGVLYEQYF
TRBJ2-3,TRBV3-1,CASSQGQARADTQYF
TRBJ1-5,TRBV12-3/TRBV12-4,CASSPTGGAGNQPQHF